The 26 T cell receptor beta chains reported below all come from one sample, sequenced in a study of cytomegalovirus exposure and HLA in healthy donors. The PCR used 60 Vbeta and 13 Jbeta primers. The protocol was immunoSEQ multiplex PCR, while the TCRdb copy is restricted to in-frame clones and leaves out a portion. Here the sample spans around 150,000 clones, about 80% being singletons. The sample was PBMCs. Receptors originate from a woman between 45 and 65 years old in good health and CMV-seropositive.

In its sample, this clone was seen once. The CDR3 reads CASSQDLLTANSPLHF. For the CDR3, the DNA is TGCGCCAGCAGCCAAGACCTCTTGACAGCTAATTCACCCCTCCACTTT. V is TRBV4-3 and J is TRBJ1-6; perhaps TRBD1 as D (5 bases). Germline-derived CDR1 and CDR2 are LGHNA and YSLEER. This CDR3 region has 16 residues. The germline V and J ends were trimmed by 0 bases and 6 bases, with 12 bases remaining between them.

V usage is TRBV5-1 and J usage is TRBJ1-4; D remains ambiguous. The germline V and J ends were trimmed by 4 bases and 7 bases, with 11 bases remaining between them. The CDR3 is 13 residues long. Germline loops: CDR1 SGHRS, CDR2 YFSETQ. CDR3 DNA sequence: TGCGCCAGCAGCGGAGCGACGGGTGAAAAACTGTTTTTT. It yields the protein CASSGATGEKLFF.

The chain couples TRBV5-6 to TRBJ2-1; D is unresolved. Germline values: CDR1 SGHDT, CDR2 YYEEEE. V was trimmed by 0 bases and J by 6 bases, leaving 7 bases between them. The length of the CDR3 is 13 residues. The CDR3 DNA reads as TGTGCCAGCAGCTTGGGATCGCGCAATGAGCAGTTCTTC. Residues: CASSLGSRNEQFF.

The V gene is TRBV9, the J gene TRBJ2-3; D perhaps matches TRBD2 (6 bases). Germline CDR1 and CDR2: SGDLS and YYNGEE. Deletions cut 0 bases from V and 1 base from J, with 12 bases between. The CDR3 totals 16 residues. The CDR3 spells CASSVGSGVRTDTQYF. The CDR3 DNA is TGTGCCAGCAGCGTAGGATCGGGGGTCCGCACAGATACGCAGTATTTT.

V is TRBV4-1 and J is TRBJ2-5; possibly TRBD2 for D (5 bases). There are 14 residues in the CDR3. Germline CDR1 is MGHRA and CDR2 is YSYEKL. V lost 1 base, J lost 1 base, and 7 bases lay in between. CDR3 amino acids: CASSQGGLQETQYF. The CDR3 DNA follows: TGCGCCAGCAGCCAAGGCGGGCTCCAAGAGACCCAGTACTTC.

This chain uses TRBV7-6 with TRBJ2-7, with D possibly matching TRBD1 (6 bases). The CDR3 runs 19 residues. CDR1 is SGHVS and CDR2 is FNYEAQ in the germline V gene. Deletions cut 7 bases from V and 4 bases from J, with 32 bases between. The CDR3: CASTHTQGPGAETTYEQYF. The CDR3, as DNA: TGTGCCAGCACCCATACTCAGGGGCCCGGGGCCGAGACGACTTACGAGCAGTACTTC.

V and J are TRBV28 and TRBJ2-3; a weak D match, TRBD2 (5 bases). The ends were cut back, 10 bases at V and 3 bases at J, with 11 bases in the middle. Germline values: CDR1 MDHEN, CDR2 SYDVKM. CDR3 length: 12 amino acids. The CDR3 DNA is TGTGCCACCGAGGGAAGGACAGATACGCAGTATTTT. Translated, it gives CATEGRTDTQYF.

The DNA of the CDR3 is TGCGCCAGCAGCCTCCCGGGGGGGCATGAGCAGTTCTTC. Translated, it gives CASSLPGGHEQFF. V gene TRBV4-3 combines with J gene TRBJ2-1; 8 nucleotides agree with TRBD2. Trimming cost V 4 bases and J 8 bases; bases outside gene matches: 4. The CDR3 has 13 residues. Germline CDR1 is LGHNA and CDR2 is YSLEER.

This clone was picked up a small number of times. This sequence joins TRBV19 and TRBJ2-3; 8 bases map to TRBD1. J gave up 2 bases and V 10 bases, and 5 bases lay outside the gene matches. The CDR3 is made up of 13 amino acids. Germline V lookup: CDR1 LNHDA, CDR2 SQIVND (reference sequence). The CDR3 DNA reads as TGTGCCACCGCGACAGGGGACACAGATACGCAGTATTTT. Protein: CATATGDTDTQYF.

The chain has TRBV30 and TRBJ1-3, with 7 nucleotides matching TRBD1. Germline V lookup: CDR1 GTSNPN, CDR2 SVGIG (reference sequence). V was clipped by 3 bases and J by 2 bases; unmatched bases: 7. The CDR3 totals 15 residues. The CDR3 nucleotides read TGTGCCTGGAGCCGTTCGACAGGGACTGGAAACACCATATATTTT. It encodes CAWSRSTGTGNTIYF.

The chain employs TRBV5-4 and TRBJ2-3; D is ambiguous. CDR3 length: 14 amino acids. V lost 3 bases to trimming and J lost 1 base, with 9 bases between them. The germline V gene has CDR1 SGHNT and CDR2 YYREEE (reference sequence). The CDR3 spells CASSSPDGTDTQYF. The CDR3 DNA follows: TGTGCCAGCAGCTCCCCAGATGGCACAGATACGCAGTATTTT.

The V gene is TRBV28, the J gene TRBJ2-7, with a tentative D call TRBD1 (5 bases). This CDR3 is built from 13 residues. CDR1 and CDR2 from the germline V gene are MDHEN and SYDVKM. Trimming stripped 7 bases from V and 2 bases from J, with 12 bases between. Here the CDR3 reads CASTTVTAYEQYF. The CDR3 DNA sequence: TGTGCCAGCACGACAGTTACCGCCTACGAGCAGTACTTC. The whole variable domain, remainder taken from reference TRBV28 and TRBJ2-7, is DVKVTQSSRYLVKRTGEKVFLECVQDMDHENMFWYRQDPGLGLRLIYFSYDVKMKEKGDIPEGYSVSREKKERFSLILESASTNQTSMYLCASTTVTAYEQYFGPGTRLTVT.

This clone has just one count. The chain employs TRBV4-2 and TRBJ2-3; 12 bases align to TRBD2. CDR1 and CDR2 from the germline V gene are LGHNA and YNFKEQ. After removal of 1 base from V and 3 bases from J, the junction contained 8 bases not matched to a gene. This CDR3 contains 18 residues. The CDR3 spells CASSQVLAGGLPTDTQYF. The CDR3 DNA sequence: TGTGCCAGCAGCCAAGTCCTAGCGGGAGGGCTCCCTACAGATACGCAGTATTTT.

The chain is built from TRBV5-1 and TRBJ2-5; tentative D call: TRBD1 (6 bases). The end of the DNA aligns better with TRBJ2-7, so the J call may be wrong. Germline lookup yields CDR1 SGHRS and CDR2 YFSETQ. This CDR3 contains 15 residues. CDR3 residues: CASSLGQESSYEQYF. The CDR3 nucleotides read TGCGCCAGCAGCTTGGGACAGGAAAGCTCCTACGAGCAGTACTTC.

The genes are TRBV25-1 and TRBJ1-2; D not certain. This CDR3 contains 14 residues. Germline lookup yields CDR1 MGHDK and CDR2 SYGVNS. Trimming left V 6 bases short and J 6 bases short, with 17 bases between. In DNA, the CDR3 is TGTGCCAGCAGCGACGTTGGTAGGAGGAATGGCTACACCTTC. Protein product: CASSDVGRRNGYTF.

The chain joins TRBV19 to TRBJ2-3, with TRBD1 identical over 8 bases. V was pared by 3 bases and J by 3 bases, with 8 bases of the junction left unmatched. CDR1 and CDR2 from the germline V gene are LNHDA and SQIVND (reference sequence). The CDR3 extends over 16 amino acids. DNA of the CDR3: TGTGCCAGTAGTATTTGGTCAGGGGGCGGAACAGATACGCAGTATTTT. Translated: CASSIWSGGGTDTQYF.

The V and J genes are TRBV6-5 and TRBJ2-7; possible D gene TRBD1, 6 bases. CDR1 MNHEY and CDR2 SVGAGI come from the germline V gene. Trimming took off 0 bases at V and 0 bases at J, with 9 bases between the two ends. There are 15 residues in the CDR3. CDR3 nucleotides: TGTGCCAGCAGTTACTCAATACAGGGCTCCTACGAGCAGTACTTC. It encodes CASSYSIQGSYEQYF.

The genes are TRBV27 and TRBJ1-4, with D perhaps matching TRBD1 (5 bases). The germline V and J ends were trimmed by 5 bases and 8 bases, with 12 bases remaining between them. The length of the CDR3 is 13 residues. Germline lookup yields CDR1 MNHEY and CDR2 SMNVEV (reference sequence). CDR3 residues: CASSKQVEEKLFF. CDR3 bases: TGTGCCAGCAGTAAACAGGTCGAGGAAAAACTGTTTTTT. The entire variable domain, with the rest obtained from reference TRBV27 and TRBJ1-4, is as follows: EAQVTQNPRYLITVTGKKLTVTCSQNMNHEYMSWYRQDPGLGLRQIYYSMNVEVTDKGDVPEGYKVSRKEKRNFPLILESPSPNQTSLYFCASSKQVEEKLFFGSGTQLSVL.

This chain links TRBV2 with TRBJ1-2; TRBD1 might be the D (6 bases). V dropped 2 bases and J dropped 8 bases, with 18 bases sitting between them. Germline-derived CDR1 and CDR2 are SNHLY and FYNNEI. This CDR3 comprises 15 residues. The CDR3 here is CASSESVRGLAGYTF. DNA of the CDR3: TGTGCCAGCAGTGAAAGCGTCAGGGGATTAGCCGGCTACACCTTC. The complete variable domain, with remaining parts taken from reference TRBV2 and TRBJ1-2, reads EPEVTQTPSHQVTQMGQEVILRCVPISNHLYFYWYRQILGQKVEFLVSFYNNEISEKSEIFDDQFSVERPDGSNFTLKIRSTKLEDSAMYFCASSESVRGLAGYTFGSGTRLTVV.

This rearrangement joins TRBV19 to TRBJ2-4, with D perhaps matching TRBD1 (6 bases). Germline CDR1 and CDR2: LNHDA and SQIVND (reference sequence). V gave up 4 bases and J gave up 0 bases, with 13 bases separating them. The CDR3 has 16 amino acids. CDR3 in DNA: TGTGCCAGTAGTAGCAGGGGAGAGCTAGCCAAAAACATTCAGTACTTC. This translates into CASSSRGELAKNIQYF.

The chain employs TRBV7-9 and TRBJ2-5; tentatively, D is TRBD2 (5 bases). Germline loops: CDR1 SEHNR, CDR2 FQNEAQ (reference sequence). This CDR3 region has 14 residues. Trimming took off 5 bases at V and 5 bases at J, with 15 bases between the two ends. The CDR3 region is CASSPELAVETQYF. CDR3 in DNA: TGTGCCAGCAGCCCAGAGCTAGCCGTGGAGACCCAGTACTTC.

Turning to this clone: One end of the junction does not line up with germline, which may come from a read error. J is TRBJ1-2 and V is TRBV6-5; 11 bases match TRBD1. Germline V gene lookup returns CDR1 MNHEY and CDR2 SVGAGI. The CDR3 runs 15 residues. The CDR3 DNA sequence: TGTGCCGGCAGGATGGACAGGGGGCTACACTATGGCTACACCTTC. This gives the protein CAGRMDRGLHYGYTF.

The gene calls are TRBV28 and TRBJ2-1; TRBD2 aligns across 8 bases. Trimming cost V 4 bases and J 2 bases; bases outside gene matches: 7. The germline V gene encodes CDR1 MDHEN and CDR2 SYDVKM. CDR3 length: 16 amino acids. CDR3 in amino acids: CASSSGGAFAYNEQFF. DNA of the CDR3: TGTGCCAGCAGTTCGGGGGGGGCCTTCGCCTACAATGAGCAGTTCTTC.

V gene TRBV2 combines with J gene TRBJ2-7; TRBD2 matches 7 bases. The CDR3 has 15 amino acids. Germline CDR1 is SNHLY and CDR2 is FYNNEI. With 2 bases clipped from V and 4 bases from J, the junction kept 8 bases outside the gene matches. CDR3 protein: CASSEMLAVSYEQYF. CDR3 coding DNA: TGTGCCAGCAGTGAAATGCTAGCGGTCAGTTACGAGCAGTACTTC.

The table lists this clone with a count of one. The rearrangement uses TRBV19 and TRBJ1-5; the D is unclear. This CDR3 region has 14 residues. Germline V gene data show CDR1 as LNHDA and CDR2 as SQIVND (reference sequence). The ends were cut back, 0 bases at V and 1 base at J, with 4 bases in the middle. Here the CDR3 DNA reads TGTGCCAGTAGTATAGAGGGCAGCAATCAGCCCCAGCATTTT. This encodes CASSIEGSNQPQHF.

This chain connects TRBV2 to TRBJ1-1; D is unresolved. Germline loops: CDR1 SNHLY, CDR2 FYNNEI. V shed 6 bases and J shed 1 base, with 9 bases lying between them. This CDR3 spans 13 amino acids. CDR3 DNA sequence: TGTGCCAGCAGGGAACGGTGGAACACTGAAGCTTTCTTT. It codes for CASRERWNTEAFF. Filled out from reference TRBV2 and TRBJ1-1, the complete variable domain reads EPEVTQTPSHQVTQMGQEVILRCVPISNHLYFYWYRQILGQKVEFLVSFYNNEISEKSEIFDDQFSVERPDGSNFTLKIRSTKLEDSAMYFCASRERWNTEAFFGQGTRLTVV.